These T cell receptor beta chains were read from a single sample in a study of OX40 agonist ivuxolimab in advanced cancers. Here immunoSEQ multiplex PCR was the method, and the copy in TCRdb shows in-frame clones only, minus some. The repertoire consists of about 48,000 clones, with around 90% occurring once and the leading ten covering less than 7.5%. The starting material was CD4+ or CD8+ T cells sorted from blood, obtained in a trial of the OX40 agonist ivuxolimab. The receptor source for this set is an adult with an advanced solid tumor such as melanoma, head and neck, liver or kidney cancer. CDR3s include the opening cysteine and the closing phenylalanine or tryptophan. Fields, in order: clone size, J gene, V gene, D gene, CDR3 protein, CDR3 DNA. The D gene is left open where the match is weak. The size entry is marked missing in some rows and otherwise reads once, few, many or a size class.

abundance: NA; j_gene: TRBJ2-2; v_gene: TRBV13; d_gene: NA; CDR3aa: CASSLVSVAGELFF; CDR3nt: TGTGCCAGCAGCTTAGTTTCGGTCGCCGGGGAGCTGTTTTTT
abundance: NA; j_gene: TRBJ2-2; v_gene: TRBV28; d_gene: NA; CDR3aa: CASRGMTGNTGELFF; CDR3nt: TGTGCCAGTAGGGGGATGACAGGCAACACCGGGGAGCTGTTTTTT
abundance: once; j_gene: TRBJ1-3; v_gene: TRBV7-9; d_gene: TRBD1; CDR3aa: CASNYLKTGQAGNTIYF; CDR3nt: TGTGCCAGCAACTACCTCAAGACGGGACAGGCTGGAAACACCATATATTTT
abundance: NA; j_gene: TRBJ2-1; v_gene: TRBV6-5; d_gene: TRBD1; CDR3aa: CASSYRDRLDNEQFF; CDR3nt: TGTGCCAGCAGTTACCGGGACAGGCTTGACAATGAGCAGTTCTTC
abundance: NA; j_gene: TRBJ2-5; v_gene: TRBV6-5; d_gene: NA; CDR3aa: CASSYAGGTSWETQYF; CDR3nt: TGTGCCAGCAGTTACGCCGGAGGGACAAGCTGGGAGACCCAGTACTTC
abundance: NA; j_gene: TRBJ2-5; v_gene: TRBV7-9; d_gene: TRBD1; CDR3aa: CASSTGGFQETQYF; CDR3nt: TGTGCCAGCAGCACAGGGGGCTTCCAAGAGACCCAGTACTTC
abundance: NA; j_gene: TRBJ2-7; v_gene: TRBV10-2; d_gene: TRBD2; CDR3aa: CASSDPGTTSYEQYF; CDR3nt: TGCGCCAGCAGCGACCCTGGGACTACCTCCTACGAGCAGTACTTC
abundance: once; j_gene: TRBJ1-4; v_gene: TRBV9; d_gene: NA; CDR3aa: CASSESGTSATNEKLFF; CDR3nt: TGTGCCAGCAGCGAATCCGGGACAAGTGCAACTAATGAAAAACTGTTTTTT
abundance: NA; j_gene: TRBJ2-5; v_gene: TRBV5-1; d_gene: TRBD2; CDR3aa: CASSIGTSGGETQYF; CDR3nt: TGCGCCAGCAGCATTGGGACTAGCGGGGGAGAGACCCAGTACTTC
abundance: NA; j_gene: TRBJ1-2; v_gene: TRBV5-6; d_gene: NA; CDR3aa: CASSLRSGYTF; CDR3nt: TGTGCCAGCAGCTTGCGATCCGGCTACACCTTC
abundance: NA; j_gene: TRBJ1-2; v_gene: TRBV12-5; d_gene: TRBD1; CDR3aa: CASAPGTGDWGGYTF; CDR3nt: TGTGCTAGTGCCCCCGGGACAGGCGACTGGGGAGGCTACACCTTC
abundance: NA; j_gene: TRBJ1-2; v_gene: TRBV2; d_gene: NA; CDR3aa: CASSLIGDYGYTF; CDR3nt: TGTGCCAGCAGCCTAATCGGTGACTATGGCTACACCTTC
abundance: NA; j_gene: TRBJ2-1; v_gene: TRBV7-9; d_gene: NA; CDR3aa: CASSLLMGTDSYNEQFF; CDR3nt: TGTGCCAGCAGCTTATTGATGGGGACGGATTCCTACAATGAGCAGTTCTTC
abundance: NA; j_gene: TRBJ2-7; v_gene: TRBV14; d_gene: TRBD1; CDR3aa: CASSPWTGGPREQYF; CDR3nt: TGTGCCAGCAGCCCTTGGACAGGGGGCCCTAGGGAGCAGTACTTC
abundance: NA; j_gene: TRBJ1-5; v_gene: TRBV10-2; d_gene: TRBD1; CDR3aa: CASRGTGGYDQPQHF; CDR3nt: TGCGCCAGCAGGGGGACAGGGGGCTATGATCAGCCCCAGCATTTT
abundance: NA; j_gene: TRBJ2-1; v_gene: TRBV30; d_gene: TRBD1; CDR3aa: CAWGGQGHEQFF; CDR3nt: TGTGCCTGGGGGGGACAGGGCCATGAGCAGTTCTTC
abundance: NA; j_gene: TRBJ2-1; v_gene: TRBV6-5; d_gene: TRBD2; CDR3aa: CASSYSGAGGINEQFF; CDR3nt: TGTGCCAGCAGTTACTCAGGTGCGGGGGGTATAAATGAGCAGTTCTTC
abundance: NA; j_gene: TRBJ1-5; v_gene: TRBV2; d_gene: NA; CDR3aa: CASTESDLNQPQHF; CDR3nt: TGTGCCAGCACCGAAAGTGACCTTAACCAGCCCCAGCATTTT
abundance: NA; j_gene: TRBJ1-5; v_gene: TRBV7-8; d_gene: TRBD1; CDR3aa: CASSSTGQGIDQPQHF; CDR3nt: TGTGCCAGCAGCTCAACGGGACAGGGGATTGATCAGCCCCAGCATTTT
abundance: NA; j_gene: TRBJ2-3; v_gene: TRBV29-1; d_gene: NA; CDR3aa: CSVDRSRELLDTQYF; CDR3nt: TGCAGCGTTGACCGCTCACGAGAACTACTAGATACGCAGTATTTT
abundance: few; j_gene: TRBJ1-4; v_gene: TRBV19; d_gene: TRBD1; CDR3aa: CASSTRTGNEKLFF; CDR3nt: TGTGCCAGTAGTACCCGGACAGGGAATGAAAAACTGTTTTTT
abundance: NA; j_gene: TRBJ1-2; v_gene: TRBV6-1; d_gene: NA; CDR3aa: CASRRGATNYGYTF; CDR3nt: TGTGCCAGCAGGAGGGGGGCCACTAACTATGGCTACACCTTC
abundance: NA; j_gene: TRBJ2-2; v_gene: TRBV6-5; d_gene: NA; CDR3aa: CASSQGSPGELFF; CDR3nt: TGTGCCAGCAGTCAGGGCAGCCCCGGGGAGCTGTTTTTT
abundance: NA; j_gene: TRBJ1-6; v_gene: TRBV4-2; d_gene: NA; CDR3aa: CASSPRRQGFPSPHSPLHF; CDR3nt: TGTGCCAGCAGCCCAAGGCGCCAGGGGTTCCCCTCCCCACATTCACCCCTCCACTTT
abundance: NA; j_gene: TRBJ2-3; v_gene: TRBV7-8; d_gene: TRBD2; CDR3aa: CASSTRLAGPTDTQYF; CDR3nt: TGTGCCAGCAGCACAAGACTAGCGGGGCCCACAGATACGCAGTATTTT
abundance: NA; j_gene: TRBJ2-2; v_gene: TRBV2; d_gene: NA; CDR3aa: CASSVSDRFFTGELFF; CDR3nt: TGTGCCAGCAGTGTTTCGGACAGATTTTTTACCGGGGAGCTGTTTTTT
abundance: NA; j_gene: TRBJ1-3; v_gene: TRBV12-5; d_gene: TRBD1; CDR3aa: CASGFWTGDSGNTIYF; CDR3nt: TGTGCTAGTGGTTTCTGGACAGGCGACTCTGGAAACACCATATATTTT
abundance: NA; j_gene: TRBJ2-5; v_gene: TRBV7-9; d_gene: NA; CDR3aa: CASSLVGRQETQYF; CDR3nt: TGTGCCAGCAGCCTGGTAGGGAGGCAAGAGACCCAGTACTTC
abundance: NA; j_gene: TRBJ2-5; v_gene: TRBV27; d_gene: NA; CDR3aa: CASSLTPGSDPSGRETQYF; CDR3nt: TGTGCCAGCAGTCTAACTCCGGGCTCCGACCCCTCCGGGCGAGAGACCCAGTACTTC
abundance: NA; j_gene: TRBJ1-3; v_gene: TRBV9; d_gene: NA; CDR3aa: CASSVGGGSGNTIYF; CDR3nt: TGTGCCAGCAGCGTAGGAGGGGGGTCTGGAAACACCATATATTTT
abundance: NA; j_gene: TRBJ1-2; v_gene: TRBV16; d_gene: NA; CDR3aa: CASSPYRVGYDGYTF; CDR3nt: TGTGCCAGCAGCCCATACCGGGTGGGGTACGATGGCTACACCTTC
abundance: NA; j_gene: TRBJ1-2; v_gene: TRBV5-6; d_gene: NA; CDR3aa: CASSPRGDYGYTF; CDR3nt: TGTGCCAGCAGCCCGAGGGGGGACTATGGCTACACCTTC
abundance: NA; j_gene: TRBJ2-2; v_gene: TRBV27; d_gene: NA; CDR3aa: CASAQGYANTGELFF; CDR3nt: TGTGCCAGCGCTCAGGGTTACGCGAACACCGGGGAGCTGTTTTTT
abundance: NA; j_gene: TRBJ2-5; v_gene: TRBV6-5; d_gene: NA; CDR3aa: CASSFGHAEETQYF; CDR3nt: TGTGCCAGCAGTTTCGGACACGCGGAAGAGACCCAGTACTTC
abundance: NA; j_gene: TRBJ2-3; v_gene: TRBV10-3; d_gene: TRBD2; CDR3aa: CAISESPGGSQSDTDTQYF; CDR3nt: TGTGCCATCAGTGAGTCTCCGGGGGGGTCACAATCAGACACAGATACGCAGTATTTT
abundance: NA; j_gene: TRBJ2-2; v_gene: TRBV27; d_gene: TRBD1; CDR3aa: CASSSHQGAENTGELFF; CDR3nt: TGTGCCAGCAGTTCCCACCAGGGGGCTGAGAACACCGGGGAGCTGTTTTTT
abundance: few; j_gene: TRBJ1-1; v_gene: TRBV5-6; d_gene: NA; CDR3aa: CASTGGTEAFF; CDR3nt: TGTGCCAGCACCGGGGGGACTGAAGCTTTCTTT
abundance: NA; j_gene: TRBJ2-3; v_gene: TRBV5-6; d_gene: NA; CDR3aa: CASSLEADTQYF; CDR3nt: TGTGCCAGCAGCTTGGAGGCAGATACGCAGTATTTT
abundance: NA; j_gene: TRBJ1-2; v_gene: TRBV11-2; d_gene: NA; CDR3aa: CASSLGTGTNYGYTF; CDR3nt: TGTGCCAGCAGCTTAGGTACGGGGACCAACTATGGCTACACCTTC
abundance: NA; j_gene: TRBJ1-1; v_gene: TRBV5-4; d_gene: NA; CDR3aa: CASSRERTEAFF; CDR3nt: TGTGCCAGCAGCCGGGAGAGGACTGAAGCTTTCTTT
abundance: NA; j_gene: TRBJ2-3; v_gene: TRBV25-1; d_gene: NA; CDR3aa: CASSPTGEGTQYF; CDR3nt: TGTGCCAGCAGTCCAACGGGGGAAGGTACGCAGTATTTT
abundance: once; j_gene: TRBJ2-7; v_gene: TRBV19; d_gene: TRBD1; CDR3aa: CASSAGQGEYEQYF; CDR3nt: TGTGCCAGTAGTGCGGGACAGGGGGAATACGAGCAGTACTTC
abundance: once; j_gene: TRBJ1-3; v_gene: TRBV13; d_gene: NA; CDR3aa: CASSVVDGFSGNTIYF; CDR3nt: TGTGCCAGCAGCGTCGTGGACGGATTCTCTGGAAACACCATATATTTT
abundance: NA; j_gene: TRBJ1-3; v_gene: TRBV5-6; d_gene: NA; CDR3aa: CASSFYGTAGNTIYF; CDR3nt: TGTGCCAGCAGCTTTTACGGGACCGCTGGAAACACCATATATTTT
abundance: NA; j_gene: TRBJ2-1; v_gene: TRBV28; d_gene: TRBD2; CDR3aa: CASSLGEGYNEQFF; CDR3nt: TGTGCCAGCAGTTTAGGGGAGGGCTACAATGAGCAGTTCTTC
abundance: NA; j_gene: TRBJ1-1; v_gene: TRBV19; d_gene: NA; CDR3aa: CAASGPDTEAFF; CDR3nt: TGTGCCGCATCAGGACCGGACACTGAAGCTTTCTTT
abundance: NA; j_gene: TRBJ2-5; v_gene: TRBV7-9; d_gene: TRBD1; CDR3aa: CASSSTGTGEETQYF; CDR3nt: TGTGCCAGCAGCTCGACCGGGACAGGGGAAGAGACCCAGTACTTC
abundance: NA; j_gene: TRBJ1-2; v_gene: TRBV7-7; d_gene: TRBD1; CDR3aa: CASSRIGGDGYTF; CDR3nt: TGTGCTAGCAGCCGGATAGGGGGCGATGGCTACACCTTC
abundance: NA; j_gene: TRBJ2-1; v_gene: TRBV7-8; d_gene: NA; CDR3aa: CACTREVGNEQFF; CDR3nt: TGTGCCTGCACCAGGGAGGTGGGCAATGAGCAGTTCTTC
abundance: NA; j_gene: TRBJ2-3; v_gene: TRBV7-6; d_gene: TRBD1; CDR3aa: CASSQGQGLSTDTQYF; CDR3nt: TGTGCCAGCAGCCAGGGACAGGGACTTAGCACAGATACGCAGTATTTT
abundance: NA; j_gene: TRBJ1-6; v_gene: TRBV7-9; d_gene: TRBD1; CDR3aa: CASRGQGSSSYNSPLHF; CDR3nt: TGTGCCAGCCGGGGACAGGGATCAAGCTCCTATAATTCACCCCTCCACTTT
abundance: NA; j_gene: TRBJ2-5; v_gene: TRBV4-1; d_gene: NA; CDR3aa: CASSQRSWDQETQYF; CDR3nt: TGCGCCAGCAGCCAAAGGAGTTGGGACCAAGAGACCCAGTACTTC
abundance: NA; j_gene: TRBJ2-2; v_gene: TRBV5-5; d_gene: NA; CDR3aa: CASSRDRLLLGSGELFF; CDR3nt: TGTGCCAGCAGCCGTGACCGGCTTTTACTGGGGTCCGGGGAGCTGTTTTTT
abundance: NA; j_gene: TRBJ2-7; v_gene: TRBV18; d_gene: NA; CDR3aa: CASSPDVQGYEQYF; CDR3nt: TGTGCCAGCTCACCGGACGTACAGGGCTACGAGCAGTACTTC
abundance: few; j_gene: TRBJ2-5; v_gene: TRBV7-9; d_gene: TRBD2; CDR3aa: CASSRGGTEETQYF; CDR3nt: TGTGCCAGCAGCCGCGGGGGAACCGAAGAGACCCAGTACTTC
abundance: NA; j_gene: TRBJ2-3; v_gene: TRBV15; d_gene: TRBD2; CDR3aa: CATSILAGGTDTQYF; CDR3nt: TGTGCCACCAGCATCTTAGCGGGGGGGACAGATACGCAGTATTTT
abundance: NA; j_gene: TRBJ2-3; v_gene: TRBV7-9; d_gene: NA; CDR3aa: CASSRLETDTQYF; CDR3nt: TGTGCCAGCAGCCGCCTGGAGACAGATACGCAGTATTTT
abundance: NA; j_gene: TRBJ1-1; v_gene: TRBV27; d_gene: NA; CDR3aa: CASSLVQGLSTEAFF; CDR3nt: TGTGCCAGCAGTTTAGTCCAGGGCCTGAGTACTGAAGCTTTCTTT
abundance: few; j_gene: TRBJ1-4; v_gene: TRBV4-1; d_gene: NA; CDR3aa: CASSHATNEKLFF; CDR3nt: TGCGCCAGCAGCCATGCAACTAATGAAAAACTGTTTTTT